Shown below are 31 T cell receptor beta chains from a single sample sequenced in a study of cytomegalovirus exposure and HLA in healthy donors. The PCR was carried out with 60 Vbeta primers and 13 Jbeta primers. Method: immunoSEQ multiplex PCR; TCRdb's copy keeps in-frame clones and lacks some. The table lists around 130,000 clones, with roughly 2% in the top ten. Sequenced sample: PBMCs. The receptors come from a woman aged 55-69 years in good health and CMV-seronegative.

V usage is TRBV4-1 and J usage is TRBJ1-1, with TRBD1 identical over 7 bases. V lost 4 bases to trimming and J lost 0 bases; unmatched junction nucleotides: 8. CDR1 and CDR2 from the germline V gene are MGHRA and YSYEKL. The CDR3 contains 16 residues. The CDR3 nucleotides are TGCGCCAGCAGCCCTCGCCAAGGGGGCCTGAACACTGAAGCTTTCTTT. This sequence encodes CASSPRQGGLNTEAFF.

The chain links TRBV6-6 to TRBJ2-7; the D gene is possibly TRBD2 (5 bases). The ends were cut back, 6 bases at V and 6 bases at J, with 12 bases in the middle. The CDR3 is 12 amino acids. CDR1 and CDR2 from the germline V gene are MNHNY and SVGAGI (reference sequence). For the CDR3, the DNA is TGTGCCAGCAGCGACAACCGGGGCGAGCAGTACTTC. Translation gives CASSDNRGEQYF.

The chain joins TRBV7-6 to TRBJ2-1, with TRBD2 as a possible D gene (6 bases). This CDR3 contains 17 residues. Trimming pared 2 bases from V and 3 bases from J, leaving 17 bases between. Germline V gene data show CDR1 as SGHVS and CDR2 as FNYEAQ. CDR3 nucleotides: TGTGCCAGCAGCTTACGGAGGGAGGTAGAATTCTACAATGAGCAGTTCTTC. It translates to CASSLRREVEFYNEQFF.

The chain combines TRBV6-5 with TRBJ2-7, with 10 bases fitting TRBD2. The CDR3 is 15 residues long. After removal of 6 bases from V and 3 bases from J, the junction contained 8 bases not matched to a gene. Germline V gene lookup returns CDR1 MNHEY and CDR2 SVGAGI. The CDR3 loop is CASSSETSGNYEQYF. CDR3 DNA sequence: TGTGCCAGCAGCTCCGAAACTAGCGGGAACTACGAGCAGTACTTC.

The V gene is TRBV2, the J gene TRBJ2-5; D is perhaps TRBD1 (5 bases). The DNA matches TRBJ2-7 better at its end, which makes the J call doubtful. Germline values: CDR1 SNHLY, CDR2 FYNNEI. The CDR3 is 13 residues long. Written as DNA, the CDR3 is TGTGCCAGCAGAGAGGACACGGCCTACGAGCAGTACTTC. It codes for CASREDTAYEQYF.

The chain recombines TRBV7-9 with TRBJ1-6; D remains unclear. This CDR3 is 14 amino acids long. CDR1 and CDR2 (germline): SEHNR, FQNEAQ (reference sequence). Deletions cut 2 bases from V and 5 bases from J, with 7 bases between. CDR3 sequence: CASSLSGDNSPLHF. In DNA form, the CDR3 reads TGTGCCAGCAGCTTATCCGGGGATAATTCACCCCTCCACTTT.

The chain links TRBV7-8 to TRBJ2-7; D gene ambiguous. The CDR3 loop spans 14 amino acids. V was cut by 3 bases and J by 2 bases, with 11 bases left in between. Germline lookup yields CDR1 SGHVS and CDR2 FQNEAQ. For the CDR3, the DNA is TGTGCCAGCAGCTTCAGGTCTACTGCCTACGAGCAGTACTTC. This encodes CASSFRSTAYEQYF.

This chain joins TRBV5-1 and TRBJ2-1, with 9 positions matching TRBD2. V shed 4 bases and J 3 bases; nucleotides not matched to a gene: 8. Germline CDR1 SGHRS, CDR2 YFSETQ. This CDR3 contains 16 residues. The CDR3 nucleotides read TGCGCCAGCAGCGCCGGGACTAGCATAGACTACAATGAGCAGTTCTTC. As protein: CASSAGTSIDYNEQFF.

The V gene is TRBV5-1, the J gene TRBJ2-3; 7 nucleotides match TRBD2. The germline V gene has CDR1 SGHRS and CDR2 YFSETQ. The CDR3 totals 16 residues. V dropped 0 bases and J dropped 2; count of bases not matched to a gene: 6. This CDR3 is CASSLGGLADTDTQYF. DNA of the CDR3: TGCGCCAGCAGCTTGGGGGGTCTAGCGGACACAGATACGCAGTATTTT.

The V and J genes are TRBV5-1 and TRBJ1-2; a possible D gene is TRBD1 (6 bases). The germline V gene encodes CDR1 SGHRS and CDR2 YFSETQ. The V gene lost 4 bases and the J gene lost 2 bases, with 12 bases spanning the gap. The CDR3 extends over 14 amino acids. The CDR3 loop is CASSEAGTNYGYTF. CDR3 nucleotides: TGCGCCAGCAGCGAAGCCGGGACAAACTATGGCTACACCTTC.

The chain employs TRBV6-5 and TRBJ2-7; no firm D call. Trimming left V 3 bases short and J 1 base short, with 13 bases between. This CDR3 has 15 amino acids. Germline V gene data show CDR1 as MNHEY and CDR2 as SVGAGI. The CDR3 reads CASSYRPVASYEQYF. The CDR3 nucleotides read TGTGCCAGCAGTTATCGCCCCGTAGCTTCCTACGAGCAGTACTTC.

The V and J genes are TRBV6-5 and TRBJ2-1; 8 positions match TRBD2. Germline values: CDR1 MNHEY, CDR2 SVGAGI. The ends lost 7 bases at V and 0 bases at J; junction bases unmatched: 5. This CDR3 is 15 amino acids long. Here the CDR3 DNA reads TGTGCCAGCAACCGGGGGGGGAGCTCCTACAATGAGCAGTTCTTC. As protein: CASNRGGSSYNEQFF.

Comment on this clone: The sample carries other DNA sequences with the same CDR3. The CDR3: CASSQDTGNYGYTF. The CDR3 coding sequence is TGCGCCAGCAGCCAAGATACGGGGAACTATGGCTACACCTTC. This chain uses TRBV4-1 with TRBJ1-2; no clear D. The V and J ends lost 0 bases and 2 bases respectively, with 7 bases between them. Germline CDR1 reads MGHRA; CDR2 reads YSYEKL. This CDR3 spans 14 amino acids.

This rearrangement joins TRBV19 to TRBJ2-2, with D uncertain. Per the germline V gene, CDR1 is LNHDA and CDR2 is SQIVND (reference sequence). The ends were cut back, 4 bases at V and 3 bases at J, with 3 bases in the middle. CDR3 length equals 12 residues. CDR3 nucleotide sequence: TGTGCCAGTAGTACCTACACCGGGGAGCTGTTTTTT. Translation: CASSTYTGELFF.

The J gene is TRBJ1-2, the V gene TRBV18, with D possibly being TRBD1 (5 bases). The CDR3 sequence is 15 residues long. V was clipped by 0 bases and J by 0 bases, with 8 bases between them. From germline, CDR1 is KGHSH and CDR2 LQKENI. The CDR3 here is CASSPPTGANYGYTF. The CDR3 DNA reads as TGTGCCAGCTCACCACCCACAGGCGCTAACTATGGCTACACCTTC.

Here the CDR3 DNA reads TGTGCCAGCAGTTATAGCGGGAGTTTAAATGAGCAGTTCTTC. It is translated as CASSYSGSLNEQFF. The genes are TRBV27 and TRBJ2-1; 9 bases align to TRBD2. Germline V gives CDR1 MNHEY, CDR2 SMNVEV (reference sequence). V lost 4 bases, J lost 7 bases, and 5 bases stayed unmatched. This CDR3 is 14 amino acids long.

The gene calls are TRBV9 and TRBJ2-1, with D hard to call. The CDR3 is made up of 14 amino acids. Germline V gene data show CDR1 as SGDLS and CDR2 as YYNGEE. V lost 3 bases to trimming and J lost 8 bases, with 15 bases between them. The DNA of the CDR3 is TGTGCCAGCAGCGCTCGTCGATCTGTAGATGAGCAGTTCTTC. This translates into CASSARRSVDEQFF. Based on the CDR3 plus reference TRBV9 and TRBJ2-1, the full variable domain is DSGVTQTPKHLITATGQRVTLRCSPRSGDLSVYWYQQSLDQGLQFLIQYYNGEERAKGNILERFSAQQFPDLHSELNLSSLELGDSALYFCASSARRSVDEQFFGPGTRLTVL.

This rearrangement joins TRBV19 to TRBJ1-1; the D is unclear. The CDR3 contains 16 residues. Trimming took off 7 bases at V and 2 bases at J, with 20 bases between the two ends. Germline V CDR1 and CDR2: LNHDA, SQIVND (reference sequence). CDR3 loop: CASTFTPPGYNTEAFF. CDR3 nucleotide sequence: TGTGCCAGTACCTTTACCCCCCCCGGGTACAACACTGAAGCTTTCTTT.

This rearrangement joins TRBV10-3 to TRBJ2-3; 10 bases agree with TRBD1. CDR3 size: 14 residues. Germline V lookup: CDR1 ENHRY, CDR2 SYGVKD. Germline trimming cut 9 bases from V and 2 bases from J; bases unmatched to any gene: 5. The CDR3 reads CAIRTGGLTDTQYF. CDR3 coding DNA: TGTGCCATACGGACAGGGGGTCTCACAGATACGCAGTATTTT.

The rearrangement uses TRBV5-1 and TRBJ2-7, with a tentative D call TRBD1 (5 bases). Germline-derived CDR1 and CDR2 are SGHRS and YFSETQ. V gave up 0 bases and J gave up 9 bases, with 13 bases separating them. The CDR3 runs to 13 residues. CDR3 sequence: CASSLGQGVGQYF. The CDR3 nucleotides are TGCGCCAGCAGCTTGGGGCAGGGCGTAGGGCAGTACTTC.

The V and J genes are TRBV30 and TRBJ2-3, with 9 bases fitting TRBD1. Germline V lookup: CDR1 GTSNPN, CDR2 SVGIG (reference sequence). The V and J ends lost 6 bases and 4 bases, in that order; junction bases with no gene match: 11. The CDR3 totals 15 residues. The DNA for the CDR3 is TGTGCCTGTTCCAAGACAGGGGGGCAATCAGATACGCAGTATTTT. Protein: CACSKTGGQSDTQYF.

V gene TRBV27 combines with J gene TRBJ1-1; D ambiguous. CDR1 and CDR2 (germline): MNHEY, SMNVEV (reference sequence). V dropped 5 bases and J dropped 10 bases, with 32 bases sitting between them. CDR3 size: 18 residues. The CDR3, as DNA: TGTGCCAGCAGTCCCCTTCGGTTTAGAGGGCGGGTGGATCGAGGAGCTTTCTTT. Protein: CASSPLRFRGRVDRGAFF.

This sequence joins TRBV11-3 and TRBJ1-2; D call uncertain. The germline V and J ends were trimmed by 1 base and 0 bases, with 21 bases remaining between them. The germline V gene has CDR1 SGHNT and CDR2 YENEEA. The CDR3 is 19 residues long. In DNA form, the CDR3 reads TGTGCCAGCAGCTTAGGGGTGATCACAGATGCCGAAGCTAACTATGGCTACACCTTC. Amino acids: CASSLGVITDAEANYGYTF.

The chain links TRBV28 to TRBJ2-7, with D possibly matching TRBD1 (6 bases). The V gene lost 6 bases and the J gene lost 6 bases, with 12 bases spanning the gap. CDR3 length: 12 residues. Germline V CDR1 and CDR2: MDHEN, SYDVKM. The DNA of the CDR3 is TGTGCCAGCAGGGGCACAGGGCCCGAGCAGTACTTC. It translates to CASRGTGPEQYF.

The chain recombines TRBV28 with TRBJ2-6, with a tentative D call TRBD1 (6 bases). Germline CDR1 reads MDHEN; CDR2 reads SYDVKM. Trimming stripped 6 bases from V and 0 bases from J, with 15 bases between. This CDR3 spans 17 amino acids. CDR3 coding DNA: TGTGCCAGCAGCGTGGACAGACGCAGCTCTGGGGCCAACGTCCTGACTTTC. Amino acids: CASSVDRRSSGANVLTF. Full variable domain (remainder filled in from reference TRBV28 and TRBJ2-6): DVKVTQSSRYLVKRTGEKVFLECVQDMDHENMFWYRQDPGLGLRLIYFSYDVKMKEKGDIPEGYSVSREKKERFSLILESASTNQTSMYLCASSVDRRSSGANVLTFGAGSRLTVL.

This chain links TRBV29-1 with TRBJ2-7, with TRBD2 identical over 7 bases. This CDR3 contains 14 residues. CDR1 is SQVTM and CDR2 is ANQGSEA in the germline V gene. V was clipped by 4 bases and J by 4 bases; unmatched bases: 10. Written as DNA, the CDR3 is TGCAGCGTTGTAGGGGCTAGCGGAAAATACGAGCAGTACTTC. Translated, it gives CSVVGASGKYEQYF.

Comments on this clone: The germline gene is not matched at one end of the junction; a read error may be the cause. This sample also contains other DNA sequences that code for the same CDR3. The chain employs TRBV28 and TRBJ1-1; D is possibly TRBD1 (5 bases). The germline V gene encodes CDR1 MDHEN and CDR2 SYDVKM. The CDR3 spans 13 residues. CDR3 protein: CASRTATNTEAFF. The CDR3 coding sequence is TGTGCCAGCAGGACAGCTACGAACACCGAAGCTTTCTTT.

The rearrangement uses TRBV4-1 and TRBJ2-2; TRBD2 agrees at 9 bases. This CDR3 comprises 15 residues. The junction had 7 bases not matched to a gene; V was cut back by 4 bases and J by 7 bases. Germline V gene data show CDR1 as MGHRA and CDR2 as YSYEKL. In DNA, the CDR3 is TGCGCCAGCAGCCGCGGTGCGGGAGGGATCGGGGAGCTGTTTTTT. It yields the protein CASSRGAGGIGELFF.

The V call is TRBV2, the J call TRBJ1-2; weak D call: TRBD1 (5 bases). Germline V gene sequence: CDR1 SNHLY, CDR2 FYNNEI. Trimming cost V 3 bases and J 0 bases, with 14 bases left between them. The CDR3 is 16 amino acids. The CDR3 coding sequence is TGTGCCAGCAGTGAGGGGCAGGGTCTATCTAACTATGGCTACACCTTC. This sequence encodes CASSEGQGLSNYGYTF.

The chain has TRBV7-3 and TRBJ2-3, with 7 bases identical to TRBD1. V lost 5 bases and J lost 4; bases outside the gene matches: 9. The CDR3 loop spans 15 amino acids. Germline CDR1 is SGHTA and CDR2 is FQGTGA. The CDR3 coding sequence is TGTGCCAGCAGCCTTAGGGGGCTTCTCGCAGATACGCAGTATTTT. Its protein is CASSLRGLLADTQYF.

V and J are TRBV2 and TRBJ2-7, with TRBD2 matching 12 bases. The ends lost 7 bases at V and 2 bases at J; junction bases unmatched: 6. The CDR3 is 15 amino acids. Germline values: CDR1 SNHLY, CDR2 FYNNEI. The CDR3 loop reads CASTLAGGRTYEQYF. The DNA of the CDR3 is TGTGCCAGCACGCTAGCGGGGGGGCGGACCTACGAGCAGTACTTC.